This T cell receptor (beta chain) comes out of a study of blood T cell repertoires in COVID-19. Study background: Whether acute or convalescent, the COVID-19 samples came from the United States, Italy and Spain. Sample material is recorded as cDNA or gDNA derived from T cells, B-cell-depleted T cells, or PBMCs.

The germline CDR1 and CDR2 sequences are SGHRS and YFSETQ. Trimming removed 6 bases at V and 0 bases at J, with 12 bases between. The length of the CDR3 is 14 residues. Authors' data handling: Reference gene primers were amplified, and this amplification served to estimate nucleated cell counts. The assay was immunoSEQ multiplex PCR, and TCRdb's table has in-frame clones only and misses some. V and J calls and clone size are given by that table; D and trimming were obtained from the DNA. The data hold roughly 150,000 clones, with around 87% observed a single time. Enrolled during active infection, Seattle patients were then followed longitudinally.

The gene calls are TRBV5-1 and TRBJ1-1; D ambiguous. Sequenced input: peripheral blood. The clonotype originates from a woman of 80 years or more with COVID-19, enrolled during active disease. This CDR3 reads CASTRDSLNTEAFF. In DNA, the CDR3 is TGCGCCAGCACCCGGGATAGTTTGAACACTGAAGCTTTCTTT.